These 28 T cell receptor beta chains were sequenced from one sample in a study of blood T cell repertoires in COVID-19. Method: immunoSEQ multiplex PCR; TCRdb's copy keeps in-frame clones and lacks some. The sample comprises about 260,000 clones, around 88% of which are singletons, and about 1.2% rests with the top ten. The sample consisted of PBMCs or T cells enriched from blood (not recorded which). The receptor set was obtained from a woman in her thirties or forties with acute COVID-19.

The chain is built from TRBV2 and TRBJ2-1; TRBD2 agrees at 7 bases. The CDR3 has 16 residues. The V gene end was trimmed by 2 bases and the J gene end by 4 bases; junction bases not matched to a gene: 8. Germline-derived CDR1 and CDR2 are SNHLY and FYNNEI. In DNA, the CDR3 is TGTGCCAGCAGTGAATTAGTCGGGACTACTTACAATGAGCAGTTCTTC. Residues: CASSELVGTTYNEQFF.

The chain carries TRBV5-5 and TRBJ2-1; possibly TRBD2 for D (5 bases). Germline CDR1 SGHKS, CDR2 YYEKEE (reference sequence). The ends were cut back, 3 bases at V and 0 bases at J, with 10 bases in the middle. This CDR3 has 15 amino acids. The CDR3 DNA sequence: TGTGCCAGCAGCTCGTACCGGGACTCCTACAATGAGCAGTTCTTC. This codes for CASSSYRDSYNEQFF.

The chain carries TRBV3-1 (or the pseudogene TRBV3-2) and TRBJ2-1, with 11 nucleotides matching TRBD2. V was pared by 1 base and J by 6 bases, with 8 bases of the junction left unmatched. The CDR3 runs to 17 residues. From germline, CDR1 is LGHDT and CDR2 YNNKEL (reference sequence). The CDR3 region is CASSQVLLAGEVNEQFF. The CDR3 nucleotides read TGTGCCAGCAGCCAAGTCCTACTAGCGGGAGAGGTCAATGAGCAGTTCTTC.

CDR3 region: CASSPHATGTANEKLFF. CDR3 DNA sequence: TGCGCCAGCAGCCCGCACGCCACAGGGACGGCTAATGAAAAACTGTTTTTT. The J gene is TRBJ1-4, the V gene TRBV4-1; TRBD1 is a possible D gene (6 bases). Germline assignment: CDR1 MGHRA and CDR2 YSYEKL. Between the trimmed V and J ends, which lost 4 bases and 3 bases, there was a span of 18 bases. The length of the CDR3 is 17 residues.

The chain joins TRBV25-1 to TRBJ2-3, with 8 bases matching TRBD2. The CDR3 covers 16 residues. V shed 3 bases, J shed 2 bases, and the junction held 7 bases outside the gene matches. Looked up from germline, CDR1 is MGHDK and CDR2 is SYGVNS. The CDR3 is CASSDVAGFPTDTQYF. CDR3 nucleotides: TGTGCCAGCAGTGACGTAGCGGGGTTCCCCACAGATACGCAGTATTTT.

V usage is TRBV4-2 and J usage is TRBJ1-2, with a weak D call TRBD1 (5 bases). V lost 4 bases, J lost 8 bases, and 14 bases lay in between. The V gene's germline CDR1 is LGHNA and CDR2 YNFKEQ. This CDR3 has 13 amino acids. The CDR3 reads CASSRQNSNGYTF. CDR3 nucleotides: TGTGCCAGCAGCCGACAGAACTCCAACGGCTACACCTTC.

The chain couples TRBV24-1 to TRBJ2-1; tentative D call: TRBD1 (6 bases). The CDR3 loop spans 16 amino acids. Trimming left V 3 bases short and J 2 bases short, with 13 bases between. Germline CDR1 and CDR2: KGHDR and SFDVKD. Written as DNA, the CDR3 is TGTGCCACCAGTGATCACACCGGGACAACCTACAATGAGCAGTTCTTC. This sequence encodes CATSDHTGTTYNEQFF.

This clone was seen just once. The rearrangement uses TRBV18 and TRBJ2-3, with 8 bases matching TRBD1. The germline CDR1 and CDR2 sequences are KGHSH and LQKENI. The CDR3 is made up of 14 amino acids. Trimming removed 6 bases from V and 4 bases from J; junction bases left unmatched: 6. Here the CDR3 DNA reads TGTGCCAGCTCTTCCGGGACAGGACCAGATACGCAGTATTTT. Protein sequence: CASSSGTGPDTQYF.

This clone was seen a single time. This chain connects TRBV23-1 to TRBJ1-5; D is uncertain. TRBV23-1 is an ORF; its function is uncertain. The germline V and J ends were trimmed by 7 bases and 2 bases, with 6 bases remaining between them. The CDR3 runs 12 residues. The CDR3 sequence is CASTDCNQPQHF. The CDR3 bases are TGCGCCAGCACTGACTGCAATCAGCCCCAGCATTTT.

The sample holds one count of this clone. This chain joins TRBV10-1 and TRBJ2-2; 7 bases map to TRBD1. J lost 6 bases, V lost 8 bases, and 6 bases had no gene match. The CDR3 loop spans 13 amino acids. Germline values: CDR1 WNHNN, CDR2 SYGVQD (reference sequence). The CDR3 region has the DNA TGCGCCAGCTCAATACAGGGGTCCGGGGAGCTGTTTTTT. It encodes CASSIQGSGELFF.

This clone is a singleton in its sample. The gene calls are TRBV3-1 (or the pseudogene TRBV3-2) and TRBJ2-5, with 12 bases matching TRBD1. V lost 3 bases, J lost 4 bases, and 12 bases stayed unmatched. Looked up from germline, CDR1 is LGHDT and CDR2 is YNNKEL (reference sequence). CDR3 length: 18 residues. CDR3 coding DNA: TGTGCCAGCAGCCATTGGGGACAGGGGGCCCGCGCACGAGAGACCCAGTACTTC. Residues: CASSHWGQGARARETQYF.

V is TRBV18 and J is TRBJ1-2; TRBD1 aligns across 10 bases. Germline V gives CDR1 KGHSH, CDR2 LQKENI. The CDR3 runs to 13 residues. V dropped 7 bases and J dropped 6; count of bases not matched to a gene: 5. This chain's CDR3 is CASFPGQGNGYTF. DNA of the CDR3: TGTGCCAGCTTCCCGGGACAGGGGAATGGCTACACCTTC.

The CDR3 reads CASSLSGSGSDTQYF. The DNA for the CDR3 is TGTGCCAGCAGCTTGAGTGGGAGTGGTTCAGATACGCAGTATTTT. The rearrangement joins TRBV5-4 to TRBJ2-3; D may be TRBD2 (5 bases). The germline V and J ends were trimmed by 1 base and 4 bases, with 13 bases remaining between them. The CDR3 sequence is 15 residues long. Germline loops: CDR1 SGHNT, CDR2 YYREEE (reference sequence).

The chain recombines TRBV29-1 with TRBJ1-1, with TRBD1 identical over 9 bases. Per germline, CDR1 SQVTM and CDR2 ANQGSEA. The CDR3 loop spans 13 amino acids. J was trimmed by 4 bases and V by 7 bases; bases with no gene match: 7. The CDR3 sequence: CSARDRVTTEAFF. The CDR3 nucleotides are TGCAGCGCCCGGGACAGGGTCACCACTGAAGCTTTCTTT.

The chain carries TRBV24-1 and TRBJ2-2, with 8 bases aligning to TRBD2. Trimming removed 4 bases from V and 6 bases from J; junction bases left unmatched: 6. The germline V gene encodes CDR1 KGHDR and CDR2 SFDVKD. The CDR3 spans 15 residues. CDR3 residues: CATSDPSGSAGELFF. DNA of the CDR3: TGTGCCACCAGTGACCCGAGCGGGAGCGCCGGGGAGCTGTTTTTT.

This sequence joins TRBV19 and TRBJ1-5; 10 positions agree with TRBD1. V lost 9 bases and J lost 5; bases outside the gene matches: 13. The CDR3 has 16 residues. Germline V gene data show CDR1 as LNHDA and CDR2 as SQIVND (reference sequence). The CDR3 nucleotides are TGTGCCAGCCTAAAACGGACAGGGGGTTTTGATCAGCCCCAGCATTTT. Its translation: CASLKRTGGFDQPQHF.

The chain carries TRBV10-2 and TRBJ1-5; TRBD1 is a possible D gene (6 bases). This CDR3 spans 14 amino acids. V was cut by 3 bases and J by 4 bases, with 10 bases left in between. From germline, CDR1 is WSHSY and CDR2 SAAADI. CDR3: CASSETGNNQPQHF. The CDR3 nucleotides read TGCGCCAGCAGTGAAACAGGGAATAATCAGCCCCAGCATTTT.

This rearrangement joins TRBV5-4 to TRBJ2-2, with 7 bases identical to TRBD2. Trimming cost V 1 base and J 5 bases; bases outside gene matches: 11. The CDR3 consists of 17 residues. Germline values: CDR1 SGHNT, CDR2 YYREEE (reference sequence). DNA for the CDR3: TGTGCCAGCAGCTTGTCTCCCGGGAGGACGGAGACCGGGGAGCTGTTTTTT. Amino acid sequence: CASSLSPGRTETGELFF.

V is TRBV6-6 and J is TRBJ2-7, with 7 bases identical to TRBD2. The CDR3 totals 12 residues. V lost 6 bases and J lost 9; bases outside the gene matches: 8. Per the germline V gene, CDR1 is MNHNY and CDR2 is SVGAGI (reference sequence). This CDR3 is CASSGGSSGQYV. The CDR3 DNA follows: TGTGCCAGCAGCGGCGGGAGCTCCGGGCAGTACGTC.

V is TRBV28 and J is TRBJ1-1; 7 bases are shared with TRBD1. The germline V gene encodes CDR1 MDHEN and CDR2 SYDVKM. Trimming took 6 bases from V and 3 from J; bases not matched to a gene: 10. This CDR3 has 15 residues. CDR3 in DNA: TGTGCCAGCAGACCCAGGGGGGAAGAGGACACTGAAGCTTTCTTT. Translating gives CASRPRGEEDTEAFF. Filled out from reference TRBV28 and TRBJ1-1, the complete variable domain reads DVKVTQSSRYLVKRTGEKVFLECVQDMDHENMFWYRQDPGLGLRLIYFSYDVKMKEKGDIPEGYSVSREKKERFSLILESASTNQTSMYLCASRPRGEEDTEAFFGQGTRLTVV.

V is TRBV30 and J is TRBJ1-2; unclear D gene. From germline, CDR1 is GTSNPN and CDR2 SVGIG (reference sequence). Deletions cut 0 bases from V and 3 bases from J, with 8 bases between. This CDR3 has 13 residues. Here the CDR3 reads CAWSVEADYGYTF. As DNA, the CDR3 is TGTGCCTGGAGTGTTGAGGCGGACTATGGCTACACCTTC.

This rearrangement joins TRBV24-1 to TRBJ2-1, with D maybe TRBD1 (7 bases). V was pared by 7 bases and J by 4 bases, with 16 bases between. This CDR3 has 15 amino acids. CDR1 is KGHDR, CDR2 SFDVKD, per germline. CDR3 region: CATSIAGGPYNEQFF. Here the CDR3 DNA reads TGTGCCACCAGCATTGCAGGGGGGCCTTACAATGAGCAGTTCTTC.

The rearrangement links TRBV7-9 to TRBJ2-5; D remains ambiguous. Trimming took off 5 bases at V and 5 bases at J, with 15 bases between the two ends. There are 14 residues in the CDR3. CDR1 and CDR2 from the germline V gene are SEHNR and FQNEAQ (reference sequence). Here the CDR3 DNA reads TGTGCCAGCAGCCCGTTACAGATTAGGGAGACCCAGTACTTC. It specifies CASSPLQIRETQYF.

There are a few counts of this clone. This chain joins TRBV6-5 and TRBJ2-2; a weak D match, TRBD2 (5 bases). Germline lookup yields CDR1 MNHEY and CDR2 SVGAGI. This CDR3 is built from 13 residues. Trimming removed 5 bases at V and 6 bases at J, with 10 bases between. The CDR3 loop reads CASSLREPGELFF. Here the CDR3 DNA reads TGTGCCAGCAGTCTGAGGGAGCCCGGGGAGCTGTTTTTT.

This chain joins TRBV18 and TRBJ2-3, with TRBD1 matching over 8 bases. Germline V gene data show CDR1 as KGHSH and CDR2 as LQKENI. The CDR3 covers 15 residues. With V trimmed by 4 bases and J by 1 base, 4 bases remained unmatched. The chain's CDR3 is CASSRGQVGTDTQYF. The CDR3 DNA sequence: TGTGCCAGCTCACGGGGACAGGTTGGCACAGATACGCAGTATTTT.

The J gene is TRBJ1-5, the V gene TRBV7-8; no firm D call. V lost 5 bases, J lost 6 bases, and 17 bases lay in between. This CDR3 has 15 residues. The germline gives CDR1 SGHVS, CDR2 FQNEAQ. The CDR3 DNA reads TGTGCCAGCAGCCCCGCCGTGCAGGTCGGTCAGCCCCAGCATTTT. It translates to CASSPAVQVGQPQHF.

V gene TRBV12-3 or TRBV12-4 combines with J gene TRBJ2-7; D is unclear. Trimming shortened V by 0 bases and J by 3 bases, and 3 bases separated the two germline ends. This CDR3 comprises 12 residues. CDR3 sequence: CASSLAGYEQYF. The CDR3 DNA reads as TGTGCCAGCAGTTTAGCCGGCTACGAGCAGTACTTC.

V usage is TRBV28 and J usage is TRBJ2-2; 9 nucleotides match TRBD2. Germline lookup yields CDR1 MDHEN and CDR2 SYDVKM. The ends lost 2 bases at V and 1 base at J; junction bases unmatched: 8. The CDR3 is 18 amino acids. CDR3 protein: CASSLGDRLAENTGELFF. CDR3 nucleotides: TGTGCCAGCAGTTTAGGGGATCGACTAGCGGAGAACACCGGGGAGCTGTTTTTT.